This TCR beta chain is from a study of T cells in Graves' hyperthyroidism and ophthalmopathy. Whole-study results and caveats: Within blood appeared most thyroid clonotypes that had expanded above 0.001.

CDR3 size: 13 residues. The germline gives CDR1 DFQATT, CDR2 SNEGSKA (reference sequence). V lost 4 bases and J 6 bases, leaving 12 bases between the germline ends. On this clonotype: No antigen is known for it.

Amplified TCR beta CDR3 regions came from RNA transcripts. TCR CDR3 underwent first-round RT-PCR with the HTBI primer set. Using its own MiXCR run on the multiplex PCR reads, TCRdb lists one record per CDR3 protein. This table holds more than 500,000 distinct CDR3 sequences, roughly a sixth found once. The study left out patients who had uncontrolled infection, other autoimmune disease, pregnancy or lactation. Diagnosis relied on clinical symptoms, serum thyroxine and TRAb, thyroid ultrasound and orbital computed tomography. The origin of this receptor is a woman younger than 45 with Graves' ophthalmopathy. The chain couples TRBV20-1 to TRBJ2-2; D not certain. Sequences were obtained from blood. As DNA, the CDR3 is TGCAGTGCTAATGCTGCTCCAGCCGGGGAGCTGTTTTTT. Protein: CSANAAPAGELFF.